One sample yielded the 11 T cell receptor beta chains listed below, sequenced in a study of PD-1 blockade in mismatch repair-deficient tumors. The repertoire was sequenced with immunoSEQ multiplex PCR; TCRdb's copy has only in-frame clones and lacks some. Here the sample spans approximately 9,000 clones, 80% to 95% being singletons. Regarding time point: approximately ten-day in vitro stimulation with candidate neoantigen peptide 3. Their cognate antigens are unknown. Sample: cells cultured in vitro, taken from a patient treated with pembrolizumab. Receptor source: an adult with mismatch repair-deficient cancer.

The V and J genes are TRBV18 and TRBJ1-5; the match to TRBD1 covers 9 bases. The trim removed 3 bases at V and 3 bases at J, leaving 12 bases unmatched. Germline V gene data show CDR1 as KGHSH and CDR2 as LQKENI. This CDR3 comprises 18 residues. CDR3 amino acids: CASSPANTGGPHNQPQHF. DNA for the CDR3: TGTGCCAGCTCACCGGCCAATACAGGGGGCCCTCACAATCAGCCCCAGCATTTT. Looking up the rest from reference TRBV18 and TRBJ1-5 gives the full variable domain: NAGVMQNPRHLVRRRGQEARLRCSPMKGHSHVYWYRQLPEEGLKFMVYLQKENIIDESGMPKERFSAEFPKEGPSILRIQQVVRGDSAAYFCASSPANTGGPHNQPQHFGDGTRLSIL.

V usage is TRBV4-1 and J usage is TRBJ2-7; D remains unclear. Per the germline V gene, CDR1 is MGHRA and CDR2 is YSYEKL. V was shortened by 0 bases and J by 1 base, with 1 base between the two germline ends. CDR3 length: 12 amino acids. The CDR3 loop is CASSQDSYEQYF. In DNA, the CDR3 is TGCGCCAGCAGCCAAGATTCCTACGAGCAGTACTTC.

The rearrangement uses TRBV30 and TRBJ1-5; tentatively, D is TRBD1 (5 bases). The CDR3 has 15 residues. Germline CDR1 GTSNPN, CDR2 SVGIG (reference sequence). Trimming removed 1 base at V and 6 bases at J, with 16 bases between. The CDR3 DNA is TGTGCCTGGAGTGGACTCTCAGGGTCGGGTCAGCCCCAGCATTTT. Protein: CAWSGLSGSGQPQHF.

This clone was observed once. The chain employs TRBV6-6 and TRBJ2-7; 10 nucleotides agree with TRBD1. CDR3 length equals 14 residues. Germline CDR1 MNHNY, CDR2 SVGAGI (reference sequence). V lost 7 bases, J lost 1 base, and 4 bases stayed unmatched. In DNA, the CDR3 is TGTGCCAGCACGGGACAGGGGAGGTCCTACGAGCAGTACTTC. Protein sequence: CASTGQGRSYEQYF.

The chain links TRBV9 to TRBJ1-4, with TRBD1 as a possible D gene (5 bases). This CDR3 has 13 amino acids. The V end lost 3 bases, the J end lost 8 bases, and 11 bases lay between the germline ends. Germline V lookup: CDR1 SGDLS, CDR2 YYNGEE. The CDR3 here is CASSADSSEKLFF. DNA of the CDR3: TGTGCCAGCAGCGCCGACAGTAGCGAAAAACTGTTTTTT.

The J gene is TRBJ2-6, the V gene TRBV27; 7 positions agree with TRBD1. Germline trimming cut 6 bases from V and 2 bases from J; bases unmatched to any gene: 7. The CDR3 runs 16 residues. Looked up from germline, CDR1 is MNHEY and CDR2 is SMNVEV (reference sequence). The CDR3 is CASRFTGVTGANVLTF. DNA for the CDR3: TGTGCCAGCAGATTTACAGGGGTTACTGGGGCCAACGTCCTGACTTTC.

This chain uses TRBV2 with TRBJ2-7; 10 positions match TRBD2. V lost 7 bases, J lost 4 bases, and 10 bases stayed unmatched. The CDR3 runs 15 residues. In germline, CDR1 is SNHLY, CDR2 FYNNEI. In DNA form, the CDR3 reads TGTGCCAGCAAAGGGCTAGCGGGAGAATCGTACGAGCAGTACTTC. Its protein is CASKGLAGESYEQYF.

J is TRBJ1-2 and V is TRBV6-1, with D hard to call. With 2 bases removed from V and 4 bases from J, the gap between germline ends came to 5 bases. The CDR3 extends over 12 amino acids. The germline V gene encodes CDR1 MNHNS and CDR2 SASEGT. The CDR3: CASSEPLYGYTF. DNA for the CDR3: TGTGCCAGCAGTGAACCACTCTATGGCTACACCTTC.

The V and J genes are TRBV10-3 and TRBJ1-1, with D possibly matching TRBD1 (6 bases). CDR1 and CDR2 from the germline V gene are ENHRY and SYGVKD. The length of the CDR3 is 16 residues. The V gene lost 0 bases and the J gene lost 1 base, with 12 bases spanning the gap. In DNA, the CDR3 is TGTGCCATCAGTGAGTCGAGGAGGGGGGGGAACACTGAAGCTTTCTTT. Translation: CAISESRRGGNTEAFF.

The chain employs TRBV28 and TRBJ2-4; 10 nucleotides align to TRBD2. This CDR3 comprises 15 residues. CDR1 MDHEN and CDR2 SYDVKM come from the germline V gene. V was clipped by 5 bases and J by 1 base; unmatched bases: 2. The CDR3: CASSSSGRAKNIQYF. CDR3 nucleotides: TGTGCCAGCAGTAGTAGCGGGAGGGCCAAAAACATTCAGTACTTC.

The DNA of the CDR3 is TGCGCCAGCAGCAAAGCCCCGCTAGCGGGAGCTACTAATGAGCAGTTCTTC. This gives the protein CASSKAPLAGATNEQFF. This rearrangement joins TRBV4-1 to TRBJ2-1; 10 positions match TRBD2. The length of the CDR3 is 17 residues. The germline V gene has CDR1 MGHRA and CDR2 YSYEKL. Trimming cost V 5 bases and J 7 bases; bases outside gene matches: 14.